These 9 T cell receptor beta chains came from one sample sequenced in a study of beta chain features in type 1 diabetes. Every isolated RNA sample was fully reverse transcribed, so sequencing captured expressed TCRB transcripts. Profiled with immunoSEQ multiplex PCR; TCRdb holds only in-frame clones, not every one. The table lists under 900,000 clones, about a sixth of them singletons, with around 0.02% in the top ten. The sequenced sample was naive CD4+ T cells from blood. Source of these receptors: a woman between 18 and 29 years old in good health.

There are many counts of this clone. The genes are TRBV7-9 and TRBJ2-1, with D maybe TRBD2 (6 bases). Germline V lookup: CDR1 SEHNR, CDR2 FQNEAQ (reference sequence). This CDR3 contains 13 residues. V dropped 0 bases and J dropped 9 bases, with 9 bases sitting between them. DNA for the CDR3: TGTGCCAGCAGCTTAGCGGGAGGAATTGAGCAGTTCTTC. Translating it yields CASSLAGGIEQFF.

This clone was seen more than once but under ten times. The rearrangement uses TRBV6-5 and TRBJ2-1, with 9 bases fitting TRBD2. The CDR3 length is 14 residues. The V and J ends lost 8 bases and 4 bases, in that order; junction bases with no gene match: 6. Germline CDR1 MNHEY, CDR2 SVGAGI. Written as DNA, the CDR3 is TGTGCCAGCCGGAGCGGGAGGTTGTACAATGAGCAGTTCTTC. Amino acids: CASRSGRLYNEQFF.

This clone was found a few times. This chain links TRBV6-1 with TRBJ1-4; D is uncertain. Germline-derived CDR1 and CDR2 are MNHNS and SASEGT. The CDR3 has 15 amino acids. Trimming took off 1 base at V and 10 bases at J, with 16 bases between the two ends. CDR3 amino acids: CASSEDWGGSRKLFF. In DNA, the CDR3 is TGTGCCAGCAGTGAAGACTGGGGAGGATCGCGAAAACTGTTTTTT.

This clone was recorded a few times. This chain links TRBV5-5 with TRBJ1-2; tentatively, D is TRBD1 (5 bases). The germline gives CDR1 SGHKS, CDR2 YYEKEE (reference sequence). V was shortened by 0 bases and J by 4 bases, with 16 bases between the two germline ends. The CDR3 is 16 amino acids. The CDR3 region is CASSLALRKQVYGYTF. CDR3 nucleotides: TGTGCCAGCAGCTTGGCTCTCAGGAAACAGGTCTATGGCTACACCTTC.

The chain employs TRBV2 and TRBJ2-7; TRBD2 agrees at 10 bases. In germline, CDR1 is SNHLY, CDR2 FYNNEI. Unmatched junction bases numbered 5, after V lost 10 bases and J lost 2 bases. This CDR3 contains 13 residues. The CDR3 sequence: CATRLAGAYEQYF. The DNA of the CDR3 is TGTGCCACACGGCTAGCGGGAGCCTACGAGCAGTACTTC.

In this sample, this clone turned up a few times. The J gene is TRBJ2-5, the V gene TRBV27; a weak D match, TRBD2 (6 bases). The CDR3 is made up of 13 amino acids. V lost 2 bases and J 5 bases, leaving 9 bases between the germline ends. Germline CDR1 reads MNHEY; CDR2 reads SMNVEV (reference sequence). The CDR3 sequence: CASSLGDLETQYF. The CDR3 DNA reads TGTGCCAGCAGTTTAGGGGACTTGGAGACCCAGTACTTC.

This clone showed up just a few times. The rearrangement links TRBV5-4 to TRBJ2-2; 14 bases fit TRBD2. CDR3 length equals 17 residues. Germline values: CDR1 SGHNT, CDR2 YYREEE (reference sequence). The V and J ends lost 0 bases and 6 bases, in that order; junction bases with no gene match: 4. This chain's CDR3 is CASSLAGTSGSSGELFF. CDR3 bases: TGTGCCAGCAGCTTGGCCGGGACTAGCGGGAGTTCCGGGGAGCTGTTTTTT.

A few counts support this clone. V gene TRBV10-3 combines with J gene TRBJ1-5; possible D gene TRBD1, 5 bases. The CDR3 length is 15 residues. V gave up 3 bases and J gave up 4 bases, with 13 bases separating them. Germline assignment: CDR1 ENHRY and CDR2 SYGVKD. The CDR3 coding sequence is TGTGCCATCAGTGAAGGTACAGGTGCTAATCAGCCCCAGCATTTT. It is translated as CAISEGTGANQPQHF.

The rearrangement uses TRBV21-1 and TRBJ2-1; the table assigns TRBD2, which was not confirmed against the DNA. TRBV21-1 is marked as a pseudogene. The CDR3 totals 18 residues. The DNA of the CDR3 is TGTGCCAGCAGCACGACCCGCCACGGGACTAGCGGGAGGGCATGGCAGTTCTTC. This translates into CASSTTRHGTSGRAWQFF.